Listed below are T cell receptor beta chains from one sample, sequenced in a study of T-cell memory formation after mild COVID-19. TCRdb recomputed calls from the 5' RACE reads with MiXCR, one row per CDR3 protein. Altogether under 300,000 distinct CDR3 sequences are present, 15% to 20% being singletons, with the ten largest covering roughly 23%. The specimen sequenced was PBMCs or a T cell subset sorted from them (not recorded which). The receptors stem from a man younger than 35 who had mild COVID-19 (a few samples of this study predate the infection). Cell type and time point are not known. CDR3s include the opening cysteine and the closing phenylalanine or tryptophan. Each record gives: CDR3 protein, CDR3 DNA, clone size, D gene, J gene, V gene. D genes are given only for firm matches. The listing skips clone size in some rows; elsewhere it reads once, few, many or a size class.

cdr3_aa: CASSQGPARSEQFF
cdr3_nt: TGCGCCAGCAGCCAAGGTCCCGCGAGGAGCGAGCAGTTCTTC
clone_size: -
d_call: -
j_call: TRBJ2-1
v_call: TRBV4-3

cdr3_aa: CASTGIGGIYEQYF
cdr3_nt: TGTGCCAGCACCGGAATTGGGGGGATTTACGAGCAGTACTTC
clone_size: few
d_call: -
j_call: TRBJ2-7
v_call: TRBV2

cdr3_aa: CSVETNANTGELFF
cdr3_nt: TGCAGCGTTGAAACGAACGCGAACACCGGGGAGCTGTTTTTT
clone_size: few
d_call: -
j_call: TRBJ2-2
v_call: TRBV29-1

cdr3_aa: CASSSLQGKTGELFF
cdr3_nt: TGTGCCAGCAGCTCACTACAGGGGAAAACCGGGGAGCTGTTTTTT
clone_size: -
d_call: TRBD1
j_call: TRBJ2-2
v_call: TRBV11-2

cdr3_aa: CASSLTGGIEGYTF
cdr3_nt: TGTGCCAGCAGCTTAACAGGGGGCATAGAAGGCTACACCTTC
clone_size: few
d_call: TRBD1
j_call: TRBJ1-2
v_call: TRBV7-3

cdr3_aa: CASSLEWGSTDTQYF
cdr3_nt: TGTGCCAGCAGCCTGGAATGGGGAAGCACAGATACGCAGTATTTT
clone_size: -
d_call: -
j_call: TRBJ2-3
v_call: TRBV14

cdr3_aa: CASSSGAEINF
cdr3_nt: TGTGCCAGCTCATCAGGGGCCGAAATAAACTTC
clone_size: few
d_call: -
j_call: TRBJ2-1
v_call: TRBV18

cdr3_aa: CASSQRQHSNQPQHF
cdr3_nt: TGTGCCAGCAGTCAAAGACAGCATAGCAATCAGCCCCAGCATTTT
clone_size: few
d_call: -
j_call: TRBJ1-5
v_call: TRBV27

cdr3_aa: CSAASGQGIRSQHF
cdr3_nt: TGCAGTGCCGCCTCGGGACAGGGAATACGGTCCCAGCATTTT
clone_size: -
d_call: TRBD1
j_call: TRBJ1-5
v_call: TRBV20-1

cdr3_aa: CASSSHGPNYGYTF
cdr3_nt: TGTGCCAGCAGTTCCCACGGACCTAACTATGGCTACACCTTC
clone_size: few
d_call: -
j_call: TRBJ1-2
v_call: TRBV6-5

cdr3_aa: CASSQEGETQYF
cdr3_nt: TGTGCCAGCAGCCAAGAGGGAGAGACCCAGTACTTC
clone_size: few
d_call: -
j_call: TRBJ2-5
v_call: TRBV3-1

cdr3_aa: CASSLAGVPNQPQHF
cdr3_nt: TGCGCCAGCAGCTTGGCCGGGGTTCCTAATCAGCCCCAGCATTTT
clone_size: few
d_call: -
j_call: TRBJ1-5
v_call: TRBV5-1

cdr3_aa: CASSQAGTGSAEAFF
cdr3_nt: TGTGCCAGCAGCCAAGCAGGGACGGGCAGCGCTGAAGCTTTCTTT
clone_size: few
d_call: -
j_call: TRBJ1-1
v_call: TRBV3-1

cdr3_aa: CASSRAGAYEQYF
cdr3_nt: TGTGCCAGCAGCCGAGCGGGAGCCTACGAGCAGTACTTC
clone_size: -
d_call: TRBD2
j_call: TRBJ2-7
v_call: TRBV3-1

cdr3_aa: CASSPMSAGGTYEQYF
cdr3_nt: TGCGCCAGCAGCCCTATGTCTGCGGGGGGAACCTACGAGCAGTACTTC
clone_size: few
d_call: TRBD2
j_call: TRBJ2-7
v_call: TRBV5-1

cdr3_aa: CASSVGGATSTEAFF
cdr3_nt: TGTGCCAGCAGCGTAGGGGGGGCAACCTCCACTGAAGCTTTCTTT
clone_size: -
d_call: -
j_call: TRBJ1-1
v_call: TRBV9

cdr3_aa: CARSFRADTQYF
cdr3_nt: TGTGCCCGCAGCTTTCGAGCAGATACGCAGTATTTT
clone_size: -
d_call: -
j_call: TRBJ2-3
v_call: TRBV7-8

cdr3_aa: CASTMDNSNQPQHF
cdr3_nt: TGTGCCAGCACGATGGATAATAGCAATCAGCCCCAGCATTTT
clone_size: -
d_call: -
j_call: TRBJ1-5
v_call: TRBV12-3/TRBV12-4

cdr3_aa: CSAREPQGNQPQHF
cdr3_nt: TGCAGTGCTAGAGAGCCCCAGGGTAATCAGCCCCAGCATTTT
clone_size: few
d_call: -
j_call: TRBJ1-5
v_call: TRBV20-1

cdr3_aa: CASSLALHTQYF
cdr3_nt: TGTGCCAGCAGCTTAGCACTACATACGCAGTATTTT
clone_size: few
d_call: -
j_call: TRBJ2-3
v_call: TRBV7-2

cdr3_aa: CASSLEFGNNSPLHF
cdr3_nt: TGCGCCAGCAGCTTGGAATTCGGGAATAATTCACCCCTCCACTTT
clone_size: -
d_call: -
j_call: TRBJ1-6
v_call: TRBV5-1

cdr3_aa: CASTVLAADTGELFF
cdr3_nt: TGTGCCAGCACCGTACTAGCGGCGGACACCGGGGAGCTGTTTTTT
clone_size: -
d_call: TRBD2
j_call: TRBJ2-2
v_call: TRBV6-6

cdr3_aa: CASSDRVYEQYF
cdr3_nt: TGTGCCAGCAGCGACAGGGTGTACGAGCAGTACTTC
clone_size: few
d_call: TRBD1
j_call: TRBJ2-7
v_call: TRBV6-5

cdr3_aa: CATSGRSYNSPLHF
cdr3_nt: TGTGCCACCAGCGGGAGGTCCTATAATTCACCCCTCCACTTT
clone_size: -
d_call: -
j_call: TRBJ1-6
v_call: TRBV15

cdr3_aa: CASSLVPSGYQETQYF
cdr3_nt: TGTGCCAGCAGTTTAGTTCCTAGCGGATACCAAGAGACCCAGTACTTC
clone_size: few
d_call: TRBD2
j_call: TRBJ2-5
v_call: TRBV12-3/TRBV12-4

cdr3_aa: CASSDVVGGRNEQFF
cdr3_nt: TGCGCCAGCAGTGATGTAGTGGGGGGGCGCAATGAGCAGTTCTTC
clone_size: many
d_call: -
j_call: TRBJ2-1
v_call: TRBV10-2

cdr3_aa: CASSLKVGGKLFF
cdr3_nt: TGTGCCAGCAGTTTAAAGGTTGGAGGAAAACTGTTTTTT
clone_size: few
d_call: -
j_call: TRBJ1-4
v_call: TRBV6-1

cdr3_aa: CASSFPTGAYLYNEQFF
cdr3_nt: TGTGCCAGCAGCTTCCCGACAGGGGCGTATTTGTACAATGAGCAGTTCTTC
clone_size: once
d_call: TRBD1
j_call: TRBJ2-1
v_call: TRBV7-9

cdr3_aa: CASSETGGLETQYF
cdr3_nt: TGTGCCAGCAGCGAAACGGGGGGCTTAGAGACCCAGTACTTC
clone_size: many
d_call: -
j_call: TRBJ2-5
v_call: TRBV7-2

cdr3_aa: CASRPGLTVLGEQFF
cdr3_nt: TGTGCCAGCAGACCGGGTTTGACGGTTCTGGGTGAGCAGTTCTTC
clone_size: many
d_call: -
j_call: TRBJ2-1
v_call: TRBV12-3/TRBV12-4

cdr3_aa: CASSPLGPYEQYF
cdr3_nt: TGCGCCAGCAGCCCGCTAGGTCCCTACGAGCAGTACTTC
clone_size: many
d_call: -
j_call: TRBJ2-7
v_call: TRBV5-1

cdr3_aa: CASSRPRAGLDHEQFF
cdr3_nt: TGCGCCAGCAGCCGCCCGCGGGCGGGGCTTGATCATGAGCAGTTCTTC
clone_size: few
d_call: -
j_call: TRBJ2-1
v_call: TRBV4-3

cdr3_aa: CASSSSGTTYGTDTQYF
cdr3_nt: TGCGCCAGCAGCTCATCGGGGACAACTTATGGGACAGATACGCAGTATTTT
clone_size: few
d_call: -
j_call: TRBJ2-3
v_call: TRBV4-1

cdr3_aa: CASRRSGTLPGTQYF
cdr3_nt: TGTGCCAGCAGACGTTCCGGGACCCTTCCCGGTACGCAGTATTTT
clone_size: -
d_call: -
j_call: TRBJ2-3
v_call: TRBV5-4

cdr3_aa: CASSAAGTDGYTF
cdr3_nt: TGCGCCAGCAGCGCCGCCGGGACCGATGGCTACACCTTC
clone_size: few
d_call: -
j_call: TRBJ1-2
v_call: TRBV5-1

cdr3_aa: CATSRDLGAGSQPQHF
cdr3_nt: TGTGCCACCAGCAGAGATCTGGGGGCGGGGTCCCAGCCCCAGCATTTT
clone_size: -
d_call: -
j_call: TRBJ1-5
v_call: TRBV15

cdr3_aa: CASSVVKGRDEQYF
cdr3_nt: TGTGCCAGCAGCGTAGTGAAAGGGAGAGACGAGCAGTACTTC
clone_size: few
d_call: -
j_call: TRBJ2-7
v_call: TRBV9

cdr3_aa: CSAPTANASPLHF
cdr3_nt: TGCAGTGCTCCGACAGCCAATGCTTCACCCCTCCACTTT
clone_size: few
d_call: -
j_call: TRBJ1-6
v_call: TRBV20-1

cdr3_aa: CSARDRALGVYEQYF
cdr3_nt: TGCAGTGCAAGGGACAGGGCTCTCGGGGTCTACGAGCAGTACTTC
clone_size: -
d_call: TRBD1
j_call: TRBJ2-7
v_call: TRBV20-1

cdr3_aa: CASSWTGDFGGQPQHF
cdr3_nt: TGTGCCAGCAGCTGGACTGGGGACTTCGGCGGTCAGCCCCAGCATTTT
clone_size: few
d_call: -
j_call: TRBJ1-5
v_call: TRBV7-9

cdr3_aa: CASSHRQGDYEQYF
cdr3_nt: TGTGCCAGCAGCCACAGACAGGGAGACTACGAGCAGTACTTC
clone_size: -
d_call: TRBD1
j_call: TRBJ2-7
v_call: TRBV12-3/TRBV12-4

cdr3_aa: CASSAGPENTGELFF
cdr3_nt: TGTGCCAGCAGCGCGGGACCCGAGAACACCGGGGAGCTGTTTTTT
clone_size: once
d_call: -
j_call: TRBJ2-2
v_call: TRBV7-3

cdr3_aa: CASSFVGAGEETQYF
cdr3_nt: TGTGCCAGCAGCTTCGTAGGAGCGGGGGAAGAGACCCAGTACTTC
clone_size: -
d_call: TRBD2
j_call: TRBJ2-5
v_call: TRBV5-4

cdr3_aa: CASSIDQGHTGELFF
cdr3_nt: TGTGCCAGTAGTATCGATCAGGGTCACACCGGGGAGCTGTTTTTT
clone_size: -
d_call: -
j_call: TRBJ2-2
v_call: TRBV19

cdr3_aa: CASSQYTQGVGSYEQYF
cdr3_nt: TGCGCCAGCAGCCAATATACACAGGGGGTGGGGTCCTACGAGCAGTACTTC
clone_size: -
d_call: TRBD1
j_call: TRBJ2-7
v_call: TRBV4-1

cdr3_aa: CASSLGGSWGSPLHF
cdr3_nt: TGTGCCAGCAGTTTAGGGGGGAGTTGGGGTTCACCCCTCCACTTT
clone_size: few
d_call: -
j_call: TRBJ1-6
v_call: TRBV12-3/TRBV12-4

cdr3_aa: CSVVSNTEAFF
cdr3_nt: TGCAGCGTTGTGTCGAACACTGAAGCTTTCTTT
clone_size: -
d_call: -
j_call: TRBJ1-1
v_call: TRBV29-1

cdr3_aa: CASSPGTSGVVYF
cdr3_nt: TGTGCCAGCAGCCCAGGGACTAGCGGGGTTGTGTACTTC
clone_size: few
d_call: TRBD2
j_call: TRBJ2-7
v_call: TRBV7-3

cdr3_aa: CASSLVEGNEQFF
cdr3_nt: TGTGCCAGCAGCTTGGTTGAAGGGAATGAGCAGTTCTTC
clone_size: few
d_call: -
j_call: TRBJ2-1
v_call: TRBV5-6

cdr3_aa: CASSLVGTAYGYTF
cdr3_nt: TGTGCCAGCAGTCTCGTTGGGACAGCTTATGGCTACACCTTC
clone_size: -
d_call: TRBD1
j_call: TRBJ1-2
v_call: TRBV27

cdr3_aa: CASSLASATISGNTIYF
cdr3_nt: TGTGCCAGCAGCTTAGCCTCAGCTACAATCTCTGGAAACACCATATATTTT
clone_size: few
d_call: -
j_call: TRBJ1-3
v_call: TRBV7-2

cdr3_aa: CASSLWGIGDTQYF
cdr3_nt: TGTGCCAGCAGTTTATGGGGGATCGGGGATACGCAGTATTTT
clone_size: -
d_call: -
j_call: TRBJ2-3
v_call: TRBV12-3/TRBV12-4